The present entry profiles one T cell receptor (beta chain) with its context. Its antigen is as yet unknown. The CDR3 has 17 residues. Germline loops: CDR1 SGHRS, CDR2 YFSETQ. The data were obtained in a study of cytomegalovirus exposure and HLA in healthy donors. Study-wide points: V segments that were indistinguishable, TRBV6-2 and TRBV6-3 among them, were omitted from analysis. The authors later found TCR association rates varying by HLA locus, with DRB1 most and HLA-C fewest.

Primers included in the PCR were 60 Vbeta and 13 Jbeta primers. Sequencing used immunoSEQ multiplex PCR; TCRdb keeps in-frame clones, though not all of them. Altogether 95,000 to 110,000 clones are present, roughly 72% being singletons, with the ten largest covering roughly 7.8%. This chain joins TRBV5-1 and TRBJ2-5; D possibly corresponds to TRBD1 (5 bases). Judging by the DNA end, TRBJ2-7 fits better; the J call may be wrong. Input material: PBMCs. This TCR was sampled from a man younger than 45 in good health and CMV-seronegative. The CDR3 protein is CASSLSPSQGLTYEQYF. CDR3 nucleotide sequence: TGCGCCAGCAGCTTGTCTCCGAGTCAGGGCCTGACCTACGAGCAGTACTTC.